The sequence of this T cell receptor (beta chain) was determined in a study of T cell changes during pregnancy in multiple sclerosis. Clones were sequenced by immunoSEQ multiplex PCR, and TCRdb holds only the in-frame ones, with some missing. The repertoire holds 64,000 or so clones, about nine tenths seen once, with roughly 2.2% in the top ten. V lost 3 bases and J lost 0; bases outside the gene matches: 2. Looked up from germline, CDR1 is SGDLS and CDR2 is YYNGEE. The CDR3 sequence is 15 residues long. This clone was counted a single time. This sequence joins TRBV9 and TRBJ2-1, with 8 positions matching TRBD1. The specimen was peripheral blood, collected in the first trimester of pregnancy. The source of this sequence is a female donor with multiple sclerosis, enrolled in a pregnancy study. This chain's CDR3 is CASSGQGSSYNEQFF. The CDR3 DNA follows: TGTGCCAGCAGCGGACAGGGGTCCTCCTACAATGAGCAGTTCTTC.